This T cell receptor (beta chain) was observed in a study of T cell changes during pregnancy in multiple sclerosis. Generated by immunoSEQ multiplex PCR, the TCRdb table keeps only in-frame clones and is missing some. Of approximately 34,000 clones in the sample, about 92% were seen once. In this sample, this clone turned up once. This CDR3 contains 15 residues. V lost 5 bases to trimming and J lost 5 bases; unmatched junction nucleotides: 7. Germline CDR1 LNHDA, CDR2 SQIVND (reference sequence). The sequence was obtained from a female donor with multiple sclerosis, enrolled in a pregnancy study. The chain is built from TRBV19 and TRBJ1-2; 11 positions match TRBD1. The material sequenced was CD4+ T cells from peripheral blood mononuclear cells, taken in the second trimester of pregnancy. CDR3 coding DNA: TGTGCCAGTAGTCAATCCGGGACAGGGGGATATGGCTACACCTTC. This translates into CASSQSGTGGYGYTF. The variable domain in full, with the rest retrieved from reference TRBV19 and TRBJ1-2, is DGGITQSPKYLFRKEGQNVTLSCEQNLNHDAMYWYRQDPGQGLRLIYYSQIVNDFQKGDIAEGYSVSREKKESFPLTVTSAQKNPTAFYLCASSQSGTGGYGYTFGSGTRLTVV.